This T cell receptor (beta chain) was observed in a study of blood T cells in healthy people across ages. Notes on the study in general: Diversity of TCR beta per million T cells declined in a roughly linear way with age. Long-lived donors carried more naive CD4+ cells and greater diversity than aged donors.

It was with a sample-barcoded 5' primer and a J-beta primer mix that a second PCR of roughly 7 to 12 cycles was run. TCRdb ran MiXCR on the 5' RACE reads and lists one entry per CDR3 protein. The sample includes roughly 570,000 distinct CDR3 sequences, 25% to 30% of them seen just once. This clonotype showed up just a few times. Its target is unknown. This clonotype was sampled from a woman between 65 and 79 years old in good health. Sequenced input: blood.

This CDR3 is CASSLQGPTHEQYF. DNA for the CDR3: TGTGCCAGCAGTCTACAGGGGCCCACCCACGAGCAGTACTTC. The V gene is TRBV21-1, the J gene TRBJ2-7; the D segment call TRBD1 is taken from the table without a DNA check. TRBV21-1 is listed as a pseudogene. CDR3 length: 14 amino acids.